This TCR beta chain was sequenced for a study of control samples from healthy donors and cancer patients. The CDR3 covers 11 residues. Germline assignment: CDR1 MNHEY and CDR2 SVGAGI. Trimming left V 9 bases short and J 7 bases short, with 10 bases between. Libraries were prepared by immunoSEQ multiplex PCR; TCRdb keeps only in-frame clonotypes and omits some of them. Of about 110,000 clones detected, approximately 84% appear once; the ten largest clones hold under 8.5%. The chain combines TRBV6-5 with TRBJ2-1; TRBD2 is a possible D gene (6 bases). The sample consisted of blood. The receptor comes from a man younger than 30 in good health. The CDR3 spells CASRGLNEQFF. CDR3 coding DNA: TGTGCCAGTCGGGGGTTGAATGAGCAGTTCTTC.